This T cell receptor beta chain was documented in a study of blood T cell repertoires in COVID-19. The overall study: Researchers got acute and convalescent COVID-19 samples from the United States, Italy and Spain. PBMCs, B-cell-depleted T cells, or T cells provided the cDNA or gDNA that made up the material.

The method was immunoSEQ multiplex PCR; TCRdb's version includes in-frame clones alone and lacks a portion of them. This sample carries some 200,000 clones, 82% of them seen once, and the ten largest clones take approximately 5.6%. The CDR3 is made up of 13 amino acids. V was cut by 3 bases and J by 0 bases, with 6 bases left in between. From germline, CDR1 is SGHKS and CDR2 YYEKEE (reference sequence). Patients of the Seattle cohort, enrolled during active infection, were followed longitudinally. Sequenced input: peripheral blood. The chain couples TRBV5-5 to TRBJ1-1; D unresolved. The origin of this receptor is a woman aged 70 to 79 with COVID-19, enrolled during active disease. The CDR3 nucleotides read TGTGCCAGCAGCTATACAGTGAACACTGAAGCTTTCTTT. This sequence encodes CASSYTVNTEAFF.